A selection of T cell receptor beta chains follows, all from one sample in a study of metastatic and nonmetastatic thyroid tumors. Via MiXCR, TCRdb re-called the PCR reads. The sample records tens of thousands of clones, approximately 11% being singletons. Sequencing was carried out using blood. The origin of the receptors is a female donor with papillary thyroid cancer or a benign thyroid nodule (not recorded which). Some clones in this sample may be carry-over from other donors' samples. Each CDR3 is given with its conserved first and last residue. A D gene is named only where the DNA matches it firmly. Not every row has a clone size; where given, it reads once, few, many or a size class.

v_gene	abundance	d_gene	j_gene	CDR3nt	CDR3aa
TRBV20-1	.	.	TRBJ2-1	TGCAGTGCCGAAAGCAGGGGCCGGTTGGACAATGAGCAGTTCTTC	CSAESRGRLDNEQFF
TRBV3-1	many	.	TRBJ2-7	TGTGCCAGCAGCCAAGATACGGGGCCAACCTACGAGCAGTACTTC	CASSQDTGPTYEQYF
TRBV11-1	many	TRBD2	TRBJ2-5	TGTGCCAGCAGCTCCACAGCGGGACTAGCGGAGAGATTTATTAACCAAGAGACCCAGTACTTC	CASSSTAGLAERFINQETQYF
TRBV20-1	once	TRBD1	TRBJ1-4	TGCAGTGCTAGTTTTGACAGGGAGGAAAAACTGTTTTTT	CSASFDREEKLFF
TRBV2	few	.	TRBJ2-7	TGTGCCAGCAGTGAAGGAGGGTTCGCCTCCTACGAGCAGTACTTC	CASSEGGFASYEQYF
TRBV27	many	.	TRBJ2-1	TGTGCCAGCAGTTCAACAGCGGCGGCGCAGTTCTTC	CASSSTAAAQFF
TRBV7-2	many	.	TRBJ2-1	TGTGCCAGCAGCTTAGCGCGTATGACCTACAATGAGCAGTTCTTC	CASSLARMTYNEQFF
TRBV2	many	TRBD2	TRBJ2-1	TGTGCCAGCAGTGCTGGGACTAGCTTCCACAATGAGCAGTTCTTC	CASSAGTSFHNEQFF
TRBV4-3	few	TRBD1	TRBJ1-2	TGCGCCAGCAGCCCTAGTCTGACAGGGGTGGGTAGCTACACCTTC	CASSPSLTGVGSYTF
TRBV19	many	.	TRBJ1-3	TGTGCCAGTACGAGGGGCAGCTTGGCTGGAAACACCATATATTTT	CASTRGSLAGNTIYF
TRBV6-1	few	.	TRBJ2-2	TGTGCCGTCCTACAGGGACAAAACACCGGGGAGCTGTTTTTT	CAVLQGQNTGELFF
TRBV5-4	few	.	TRBJ2-1	TGTGCCAGCAGCTTGGGTCCGGGTGAGCAGTTCTTC	CASSLGPGEQFF
TRBV24-1	many	.	TRBJ2-5	TGTGCCACCCTCCATGGGGCCAGACAAGAGACCCAGTACTTC	CATLHGARQETQYF
TRBV12-3/TRBV12-4	many	.	TRBJ1-5	TGTGCCAGCAGTTTAGGACAGCGAAAGGGCAATCAGCCCCAGCATTTT	CASSLGQRKGNQPQHF
TRBV20-1	many	.	TRBJ1-1	TGCAGTGCTACCTCCGACACGGACCGTGAAGCTTTCTTT	CSATSDTDREAFF
TRBV14	many	TRBD1	TRBJ2-7	TGTGCCAGCAGCCAAGATAGGACAGGGGGTGCCCGGTACTTC	CASSQDRTGGARYF
TRBV5-1	.	TRBD1	TRBJ2-1	TGCGCCAGCGTTTGTCAGGGGGTGAATGAGCAGTTCTTC	CASVCQGVNEQFF
TRBV6-5	.	.	TRBJ2-2	TGTGCCAGCATTACGCACGGGGGGGAGCTGTTTTTT	CASITHGGELFF
TRBV4-1	.	TRBD2	TRBJ2-7	TGCGCCAGCAGCCAATTTGGCGGGAGATTTAACGAGCAGTACTTC	CASSQFGGRFNEQYF